This TCR beta chain comes out of a study of T cells in Graves' hyperthyroidism and ophthalmopathy. Study findings and constraints: A model using 13 V-J features told ophthalmopathy apart from stable hyperthyroidism.

Regarding this clonotype: The antigen is not known.

TCR beta CDR3 regions were amplified from RNA transcripts. The TCR CDR3 first-round RT-PCR relied on the HTBI primer set. TCRdb ran MiXCR on the multiplex PCR reads and lists one entry per CDR3 protein. Of over 700,000 distinct CDR3 sequences in the sample, around a sixth are singletons; the top ten hold approximately 16%. Diagnoses were established using clinical symptoms, serum thyroxine and TRAb, thyroid ultrasound and orbital computed tomography. Germline V gives CDR1 LNHDA, CDR2 SQIVND (reference sequence). V was pared by 10 bases and J by 1 base, with 14 bases between. The CDR3 sequence is 14 residues long.

Source material: blood. The sequence derives from a woman between 50 and 59 years old with Graves' hyperthyroidism that later progressed to Graves' ophthalmopathy. V is TRBV19 and J is TRBJ1-5, with D hard to call. This CDR3 is CATRWGESNQPQHF. CDR3 in DNA: TGTGCCACGAGGTGGGGTGAGAGCAATCAGCCCCAGCATTTT.